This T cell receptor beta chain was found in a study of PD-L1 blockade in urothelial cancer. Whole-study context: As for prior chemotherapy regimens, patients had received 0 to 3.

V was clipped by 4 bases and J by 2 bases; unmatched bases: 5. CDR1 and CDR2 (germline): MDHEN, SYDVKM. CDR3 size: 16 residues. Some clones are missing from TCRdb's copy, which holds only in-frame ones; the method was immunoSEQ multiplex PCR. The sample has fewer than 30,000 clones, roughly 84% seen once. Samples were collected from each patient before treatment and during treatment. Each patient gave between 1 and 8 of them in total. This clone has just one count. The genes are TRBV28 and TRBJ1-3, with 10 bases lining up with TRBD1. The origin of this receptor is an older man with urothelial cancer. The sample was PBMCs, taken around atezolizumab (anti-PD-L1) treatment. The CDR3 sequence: CASSSTGGSAGNTIYF. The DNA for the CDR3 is TGTGCCAGCAGTTCGACAGGGGGCTCGGCTGGAAACACCATATATTTT. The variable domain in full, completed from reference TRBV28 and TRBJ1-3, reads DVKVTQSSRYLVKRTGEKVFLECVQDMDHENMFWYRQDPGLGLRLIYFSYDVKMKEKGDIPEGYSVSREKKERFSLILESASTNQTSMYLCASSSTGGSAGNTIYFGEGSWLTVV.